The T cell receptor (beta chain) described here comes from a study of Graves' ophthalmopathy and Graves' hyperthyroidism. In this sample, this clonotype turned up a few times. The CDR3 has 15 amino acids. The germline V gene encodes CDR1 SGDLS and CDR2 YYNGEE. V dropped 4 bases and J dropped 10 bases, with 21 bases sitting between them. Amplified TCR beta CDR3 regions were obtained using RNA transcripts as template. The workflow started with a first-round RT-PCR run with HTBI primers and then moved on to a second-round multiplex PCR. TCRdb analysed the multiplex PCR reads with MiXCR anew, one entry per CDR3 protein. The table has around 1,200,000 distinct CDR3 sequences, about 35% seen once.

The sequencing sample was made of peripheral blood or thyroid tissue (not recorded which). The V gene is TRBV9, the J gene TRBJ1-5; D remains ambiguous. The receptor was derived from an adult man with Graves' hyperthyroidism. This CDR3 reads CASSRYLGDTEPQHF. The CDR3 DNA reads TGTGCCAGCAGCCGATATCTTGGAGATACGGAACCCCAGCATTTT.